This TCR beta chain came from a study of T cells in Graves' hyperthyroidism and ophthalmopathy. In the study overall: Prior to any treatment, at the point of initial diagnosis, peripheral blood was collected.

Germline CDR1 SGDLS, CDR2 YYNGEE. This CDR3 spans 13 amino acids. The V gene lost 4 bases and the J gene lost 14 bases, with 16 bases spanning the gap. Template material for amplifying TCR beta CDR3 regions consisted of RNA transcripts. Using the HTBI primer set, a first-round RT-PCR was run on the TCR CDR3. TCRdb ran MiXCR on the multiplex PCR reads and lists one entry per CDR3 protein. The sample contains roughly 710,000 distinct CDR3 sequences, approximately 40% of which appear only once. In making diagnoses, clinical symptoms, serum thyroxine and TRAb, thyroid ultrasound and orbital computed tomography were all used.

The sample comprised blood. The chain uses TRBV9 and TRBJ1-6; TRBD1 might be the D (5 bases). This clonotype originated in a woman between 40 and 50 years old with Graves' hyperthyroidism. CDR3 protein: CASSSQGEGSLHF. The CDR3 DNA reads TGTGCCAGCAGCTCCCAGGGTGAGGGATCCCTCCACTTT.